The 30 T cell receptor beta chains presented below share a single source sample, sequenced in a study of blood T cells in healthy people across ages. It was with a sample-barcoded 5' primer and a J-beta primer mix that a second PCR of roughly 7 to 12 cycles was run. TCRdb reprocessed the 5' RACE reads via MiXCR and lists one record per CDR3 protein. The sample has 750,000 to 950,000 distinct CDR3 sequences, 25% to 30% seen once; the top ten hold around 2.9%. This sample also belongs to another study, concerning T cells of mothers and their children.

Source material: blood. The receptors derive from a boy aged 10-17 years in good health.

This clonotype was counted between two and nine times. This chain connects TRBV27 to TRBJ2-5; D not certain. Trimming cost V 6 bases and J 5 bases, with 16 bases left between them. The CDR3 extends over 14 amino acids. The germline V gene encodes CDR1 MNHEY and CDR2 SMNVEV (reference sequence). The CDR3 loop is CASSPYRMFETQYF. The CDR3 nucleotides read TGTGCCAGCAGCCCCTATCGAATGTTCGAGACCCAGTACTTC.

On this clonotype: The junction departs from germline at one end; a sequencing error may be responsible. This chain links TRBV20-1 with TRBJ2-5; TRBD2 is a possible D gene (5 bases). The CDR3 sequence is 14 residues long. CDR1 is DFQATT and CDR2 is SNEGSKA in the germline V gene (reference sequence). The CDR3 DNA reads TGCAGTACTAGAGATCGTGAGTACCAAGAGACCCAGTACTTC. Translating it yields CSTRDREYQETQYF.

This clonotype came up a few times. The V call is TRBV4-1, the J call TRBJ2-5; 8 bases line up with TRBD1. Per germline, CDR1 MGHRA and CDR2 YSYEKL. The CDR3 is 14 residues long. The junction had 6 bases not matched to a gene; V was cut back by 4 bases and J by 5 bases. This CDR3 is CASSLTGGVETQYF. The CDR3, as DNA: TGCGCCAGCAGCCTAACAGGGGGAGTGGAGACCCAGTACTTC.

This sequence joins TRBV6-6 and TRBJ2-5; D may be TRBD1 (5 bases). Trimming shortened V by 6 bases and J by 3 bases, and 11 bases separated the two germline ends. This CDR3 spans 13 amino acids. The V gene's germline CDR1 is MNHNY and CDR2 SVGAGI (reference sequence). The CDR3 is CASRTRVEETQYF. CDR3 in DNA: TGTGCCAGCAGGACCAGGGTGGAAGAGACCCAGTACTTC.

CDR3 residues: CSVARGPGNTIYF. The CDR3 bases are TGCAGCGTAGCCAGGGGGCCCGGAAACACCATATATTTT. The chain links TRBV29-1 to TRBJ1-3, with 8 bases lining up with TRBD1. This CDR3 is 13 amino acids long. V gave up 6 bases and J gave up 4 bases; unmatched junction bases: 5. CDR1 SQVTM and CDR2 ANQGSEA come from the germline V gene.

J is TRBJ2-1 and V is TRBV7-9; 7 positions agree with TRBD1. The CDR3 covers 15 residues. Germline CDR1 and CDR2: SEHNR and FQNEAQ (reference sequence). J lost 7 bases, V lost 1 base, and 7 bases had no gene match. Here the CDR3 reads CASSLEGGWENEQFF. The CDR3 nucleotides are TGTGCCAGCAGCTTAGAAGGGGGCTGGGAGAATGAGCAGTTCTTC.

In the case of this clonotype: Only one base separates this from a far larger clonotype, so it likely reflects a read error. V gene TRBV2 combines with J gene TRBJ2-1; D remains ambiguous. Germline V gene lookup returns CDR1 SNHLY and CDR2 FYNNEI. The length of the CDR3 is 11 residues. CDR3 protein: CTSSLYNEQFF. The CDR3 nucleotides are TGTACCAGCAGCCTCTACAATGAGCAGTTCTTC.

This clonotype has a single count. The CDR3 protein is CASSLIYGYTF. In DNA, the CDR3 is TGTGCCAGCAGTTTAATCTATGGCTACACCTTC. This chain uses TRBV12-3 or TRBV12-4 with TRBJ1-2; D remains ambiguous. The CDR3 consists of 11 residues. Deletions cut 2 bases from V and 4 bases from J, with 2 bases between.

This clonotype came up many times. The chain recombines TRBV7-3 with TRBJ2-2; a possible D gene is TRBD1 (6 bases). Germline V gene sequence: CDR1 SGHTA, CDR2 FQGTGA. The CDR3 contains 13 residues. Trimming removed 4 bases from V and 6 bases from J, with 9 bases in between. CDR3 amino acids: CASSSQGSGELFF. For the CDR3, the DNA is TGTGCCAGCAGCTCCCAGGGGTCCGGGGAGCTGTTTTTT.

Many counts were recorded for this clonotype. The rearrangement joins TRBV20-1 to TRBJ2-3; D may be TRBD2 (5 bases). V was clipped by 7 bases and J by 2 bases, with 13 bases between them. The CDR3 runs to 13 residues. Germline V gene sequence: CDR1 DFQATT, CDR2 SNEGSKA (reference sequence). DNA for the CDR3: TGCAGTGGGAGAACGGGGTACACAGATACGCAGTATTTT. Translation gives CSGRTGYTDTQYF.

This clonotype has only a few counts. The V call is TRBV12-3 or TRBV12-4, the J call TRBJ1-5; no firm D call. V was pared by 11 bases and J by 0 bases, with 11 bases between. There are 13 residues in the CDR3. CDR3 residues: CAPRAVSNQPQHF. CDR3 coding DNA: TGTGCCCCCCGGGCAGTTAGCAATCAGCCCCAGCATTTT.

This sequence joins TRBV29-1 and TRBJ2-5, with 11 bases aligning to TRBD2. With the DNA end fitting TRBJ2-7 better, the J assignment may be wrong. Germline values: CDR1 SQVTM, CDR2 ANQGSEA. The CDR3 extends over 14 amino acids. CDR3 bases: TGCAGCGCGAATTTAGCGGGGGGGCTCGGCGAGCAGTACTTC. This translates into CSANLAGGLGEQYF.

This clonotype was seen only a few times. The chain is built from TRBV20-1 and TRBJ2-7; the D gene could be TRBD1 or TRBD2 (6 bases each). The CDR3 is 14 amino acids. V dropped 3 bases and J dropped 0 bases, with 12 bases sitting between them. Germline loops: CDR1 DFQATT, CDR2 SNEGSKA (reference sequence). The CDR3 loop reads CSARPRGRSYEQYF. CDR3 nucleotide sequence: TGCAGTGCTAGGCCCCGGGGGCGCTCCTACGAGCAGTACTTC.

V and J are TRBV15 and TRBJ1-2; no clear D gene. CDR3 length: 15 amino acids. V lost 0 bases and J 2 bases, leaving 10 bases between the germline ends. The germline V gene encodes CDR1 LNHNV and CDR2 YYDKDF (reference sequence). This CDR3 is CATSREPQKNYGYTF. DNA of the CDR3: TGTGCCACCAGCAGAGAACCACAAAAGAACTATGGCTACACCTTC.

V usage is TRBV20-1 and J usage is TRBJ2-7, with D maybe TRBD1 (5 bases). CDR3 length: 13 residues. Trimming cost V 3 bases and J 6 bases, with 15 bases left between them. Germline loops: CDR1 DFQATT, CDR2 SNEGSKA (reference sequence). The CDR3 DNA sequence: TGCAGTGCTAGCATAACAGGTCGACCCGAGCAGTACTTC. The encoded protein is CSASITGRPEQYF.

The chain recombines TRBV3-1 with TRBJ2-4; D is perhaps TRBD1 or TRBD2 (5 bases each). The CDR3 spans 17 residues. Per the germline V gene, CDR1 is LGHDT and CDR2 is YNNKEL (reference sequence). V was trimmed by 1 base and J by 3 bases, leaving 16 bases between them. For the CDR3, the DNA is TGTGCCAGCAGCCAAGGACGGACACCTGGGAGCAAAAACATTCAGTACTTC. This sequence encodes CASSQGRTPGSKNIQYF.

CDR3 nucleotide sequence: TGTGCCAGCAGCAATCCGGGACACAATCAAGAGACCCAGTACTTC. This sequence encodes CASSNPGHNQETQYF. V and J are TRBV7-9 and TRBJ2-5; D might be TRBD1 (6 bases). CDR1 is SEHNR and CDR2 is FQNEAQ in the germline V gene (reference sequence). This CDR3 is 15 amino acids long. V lost 5 bases, J lost 2 bases, and 15 bases lay in between. The whole variable domain, remainder taken from reference TRBV7-9 and TRBJ2-5, is DTGVSQNPRHKITKRGQNVTFRCDPISEHNRLYWYRQTLGQGPEFLTYFQNEAQLEKSRLLSDRFSAERPKGSFSTLEIQRTEQGDSAMYLCASSNPGHNQETQYFGPGTRLLVL.

This clonotype was observed a handful of times. The chain links TRBV21-1 to TRBJ1-4; the table's D call of TRBD1 was not tested on the DNA. TRBV21-1 is a known pseudogene. This CDR3 contains 16 residues. CDR3 residues: CASSRGDLTTNEKLFF. CDR3 nucleotide sequence: TGTGCCAGCAGCAGGGGGGACTTGACAACTAATGAAAAACTGTTTTTT.

This clonotype occurred a few times. The chain carries TRBV6-6 and TRBJ2-3; tentatively, D is TRBD2 (6 bases). The CDR3 has 13 residues. CDR1 MNHNY and CDR2 SVGAGI come from the germline V gene (reference sequence). The V and J ends lost 8 bases and 0 bases respectively, with 9 bases between them. CDR3 bases: TGTGCCAGCTTCGGGGGAAGCACAGATACGCAGTATTTT. Protein: CASFGGSTDTQYF.

V usage is TRBV27 and J usage is TRBJ2-1, with 10 bases aligning to TRBD1. CDR1 is MNHEY and CDR2 is SMNVEV in the germline V gene (reference sequence). The V segment lost 4 bases and the J segment 7 bases; nucleotides outside the gene matches: 7. The CDR3 has 15 amino acids. The CDR3 DNA reads as TGTGCCAGCAGTTCTCCCGGGACAGGGGAAAATGAGCAGTTCTTC. Its translation is CASSSPGTGENEQFF.

This clonotype was seen a few times. The chain joins TRBV12-3 or TRBV12-4 to TRBJ2-5; 10 nucleotides align to TRBD1. Trimming cost V 6 bases and J 4 bases; bases outside gene matches: 8. This CDR3 is 15 amino acids long. CDR3 loop: CASSAGTGDGETQYF. The CDR3 DNA reads TGTGCCAGCAGCGCCGGGACAGGGGATGGAGAGACCCAGTACTTC.

The chain links TRBV11-2 to TRBJ2-4, with no clear D. Germline CDR1 reads SGHAT; CDR2 reads FQNNGV. The CDR3 length is 17 residues. Trimming took 5 bases from V and 0 from J, leaving 17 bases between them. The CDR3 DNA is TGTGCCAGCAGCCCGATCTTGGGCCCCCTAGCCAAAAACATTCAGTACTTC. This sequence encodes CASSPILGPLAKNIQYF.

This clonotype was observed a few times. The chain uses TRBV7-6 and TRBJ2-3; D is perhaps TRBD1 or TRBD2 (5 bases each). CDR1 is SGHVS, CDR2 FNYEAQ, per germline. V shed 6 bases and J shed 0 bases, with 13 bases lying between them. The CDR3 spans 15 residues. CDR3: CASRTGTQSTDTQYF. In DNA, the CDR3 is TGTGCCAGCAGAACCGGGACCCAGAGCACAGATACGCAGTATTTT.

This clonotype came up a few times. This sequence joins TRBV24-1 and TRBJ2-5, with a weak D call TRBD2 (6 bases). Trimming shortened V by 3 bases and J by 0 bases, and 13 bases separated the two germline ends. Germline CDR1 reads KGHDR; CDR2 reads SFDVKD. The CDR3 loop spans 16 amino acids. The CDR3 spells CATSDLGPGDQETQYF. The CDR3 bases are TGTGCCACCAGTGATCTCGGCCCGGGAGACCAAGAGACCCAGTACTTC.

This clonotype was picked up a small number of times. A read error may account for a junction end that differs from germline. This chain joins TRBV5-1 and TRBJ1-4, with D possibly being TRBD1 (6 bases). Germline CDR1 is SGHRS and CDR2 is YFSETQ. The CDR3 runs 16 residues. The CDR3 DNA sequence: TGCGCCAGCAGCTTGGCCTACAGGGATTCTTCGGAAAAACTGGTTTTT. This codes for CASSLAYRDSSEKLVF.

The chain carries TRBV27 and TRBJ1-1, with D unresolved. From germline, CDR1 is MNHEY and CDR2 SMNVEV (reference sequence). CDR3 size: 13 residues. The V end lost 3 bases, the J end lost 4 bases, and 9 bases lay between the germline ends. CDR3 coding DNA: TGTGCCAGCAGTTTCGGGAAAACCACTGAAGCTTTCTTT. This codes for CASSFGKTTEAFF.

The chain is built from TRBV30 and TRBJ2-2, with a possible D match to TRBD1 (6 bases). V was trimmed by 2 bases and J by 4 bases, leaving 8 bases between them. CDR1 and CDR2 (germline): GTSNPN, SVGIG (reference sequence). The CDR3 contains 13 residues. CDR3 sequence: CAWSRGGTGELFF. The CDR3 DNA is TGTGCCTGGAGTAGAGGGGGCACCGGGGAGCTGTTTTTT.

This clonotype was seen only a few times. The rearrangement uses TRBV5-1 and TRBJ1-1, with D possibly matching TRBD1 (6 bases). With 4 bases removed from V and 4 bases from J, the gap between germline ends came to 17 bases. Germline values: CDR1 SGHRS, CDR2 YFSETQ. This CDR3 has 15 amino acids. CDR3 in amino acids: CASSNAGEGGTEAFF. The CDR3 bases are TGCGCCAGCAGCAACGCCGGGGAAGGGGGCACTGAAGCTTTCTTT.

The chain has TRBV4-2 and TRBJ2-3, with a weak D call TRBD1 (5 bases). The CDR3 has 13 residues. Per germline, CDR1 LGHNA and CDR2 YNFKEQ. V was clipped by 4 bases and J by 8 bases, with 13 bases between them. For the CDR3, the DNA is TGTGCCAGCAGCCCCCCCACAGGCGGTACGCAGTATTTT. It yields the protein CASSPPTGGTQYF.

The CDR3 region has the DNA TGTGCCAGCAGCCAGGAGCCTAACTACAGTGGAAACACCATATATTTT. Translating it yields CASSQEPNYSGNTIYF. The chain couples TRBV6-1 to TRBJ1-3; D remains unclear. From germline, CDR1 is MNHNS and CDR2 SASEGT. The ends were cut back, 6 bases at V and 3 bases at J, with 18 bases in the middle. This CDR3 has 16 amino acids.